This TCR beta chain was recovered during a study of CD4 T cells in relation to SARS-CoV-2 and coronaviruses. Study in general: Convalescent donors were aged about 20 to 80, with median approximately 39 years. The restricting HLA molecule for shared crossreactive spike epitopes was mapped.

CDR1 is MNHEY, CDR2 SVGEGT, per germline. The CDR3 has 12 residues. Trimming left V 2 bases short and J 3 bases short, with 5 bases between. Sequencing was performed with immunoSEQ multiplex PCR; in TCRdb, only in-frame clones are kept and a portion is missing. The sample shows around 54,000 clones, 92% of them seen only once. The receptor comes from an adult with COVID-19. The chain employs TRBV6-2 or TRBV6-3 and TRBJ2-7; D is unclear. The sample was naive CD4+ T cells from PBMCs. Subset in this sample: naive CD4+ T cells isolated by negative enrichment. Here the CDR3 DNA reads TGTGCCAGCAGTTACACTTACTACGAGCAGTACTTC. It codes for CASSYTYYEQYF.